This T cell receptor (beta chain) was retrieved from a study of T cell responses to AZD1222 COVID-19 vaccine. Study-level points and caveats: Donors were chiefly white British, with a greater number of females, and clonal diversity was perhaps underestimated. Once two AZD1222 doses were given, Spike-specific TCR breadth and depth went up. Repertoires were obtained solely post-peak T cell response. Researchers report vaccine-associated CD4 TCRs spanning spike, with dominance at 160-218 and 743-854.

Worth noting for this clone: Its antigen is as yet unknown. This sample also contains other DNA sequences that code for the same CDR3.

The V end was cut by 1 base, the J end by 7 bases, with 7 bases between. The CDR3 contains 12 residues. CDR1 and CDR2 from the germline V gene are LGHDT and YNNKEL (reference sequence). Sequencing was performed with immunoSEQ multiplex PCR; in TCRdb, only in-frame clones are kept and a portion is missing. In the table there are 100,000 to 150,000 clones, 70% to 90% of which are singletons. V and J are TRBV3-1 (or the pseudogene TRBV3-2) and TRBJ1-2; no clear D gene. Sample: peripheral blood, taken 28 days after the second dose of the MenACWY control vaccine. The clonotype was recovered from an adult who received the MenACWY meningococcal vaccine as a control. The CDR3, as DNA: TGTGCCAGCAGCCAAGGGGTGGGTGGCTACACCTTC. It encodes CASSQGVGGYTF.